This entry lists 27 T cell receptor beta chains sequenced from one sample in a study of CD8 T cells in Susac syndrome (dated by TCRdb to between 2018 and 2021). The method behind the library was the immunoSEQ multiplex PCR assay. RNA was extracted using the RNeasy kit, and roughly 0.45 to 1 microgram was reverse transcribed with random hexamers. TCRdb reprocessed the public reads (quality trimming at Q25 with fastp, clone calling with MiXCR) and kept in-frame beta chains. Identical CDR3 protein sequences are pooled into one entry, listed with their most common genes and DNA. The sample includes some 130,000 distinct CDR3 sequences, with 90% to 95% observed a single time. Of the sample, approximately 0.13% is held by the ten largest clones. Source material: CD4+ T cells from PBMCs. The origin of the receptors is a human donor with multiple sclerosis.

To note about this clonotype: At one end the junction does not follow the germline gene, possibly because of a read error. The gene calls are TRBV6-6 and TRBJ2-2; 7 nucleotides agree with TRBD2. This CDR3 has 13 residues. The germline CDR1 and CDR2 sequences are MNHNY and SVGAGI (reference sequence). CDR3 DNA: TGCGCCATCGGACTAGGTGACACCGGGGAGCTGTTTTTT. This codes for CAIGLGDTGELFF.

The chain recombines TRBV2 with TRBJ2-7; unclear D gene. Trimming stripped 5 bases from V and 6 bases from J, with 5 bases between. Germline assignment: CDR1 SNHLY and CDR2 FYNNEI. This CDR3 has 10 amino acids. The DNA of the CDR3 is TGTGCCAGCAGTCTGAGCGAGCAGTACTTC. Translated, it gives CASSLSEQYF.

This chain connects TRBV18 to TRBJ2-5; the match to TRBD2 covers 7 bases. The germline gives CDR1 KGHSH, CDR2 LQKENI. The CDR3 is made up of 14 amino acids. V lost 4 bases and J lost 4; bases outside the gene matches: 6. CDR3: CASSRPGGRETQYF. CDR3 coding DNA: TGTGCCAGCTCACGGCCGGGGGGACGAGAGACCCAGTACTTC.

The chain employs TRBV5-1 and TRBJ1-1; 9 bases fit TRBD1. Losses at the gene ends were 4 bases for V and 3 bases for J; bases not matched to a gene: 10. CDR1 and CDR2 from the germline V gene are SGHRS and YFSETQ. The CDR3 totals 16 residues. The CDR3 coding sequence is TGCGCCAGCAGCGGACCTATTACAGGGGGCTACACTGAAGCTTTCTTT. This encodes CASSGPITGGYTEAFF.

The CDR3 sequence is CASSDSRAEAFF. CDR3 nucleotides: TGCGCCAGCAGTGACTCTCGGGCTGAAGCTTTCTTT. The chain recombines TRBV10-1 with TRBJ1-1, with D hard to call. This CDR3 contains 12 residues. V gave up 3 bases and J gave up 6 bases, with 8 bases separating them. Germline CDR1 WNHNN, CDR2 SYGVQD (reference sequence).

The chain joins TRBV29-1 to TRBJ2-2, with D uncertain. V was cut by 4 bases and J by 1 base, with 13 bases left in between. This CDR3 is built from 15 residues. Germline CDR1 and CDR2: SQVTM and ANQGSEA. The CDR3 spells CSVVLTTLNTGELFF. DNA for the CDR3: TGCAGCGTTGTCTTAACCACGTTGAACACCGGGGAGCTGTTTTTT.

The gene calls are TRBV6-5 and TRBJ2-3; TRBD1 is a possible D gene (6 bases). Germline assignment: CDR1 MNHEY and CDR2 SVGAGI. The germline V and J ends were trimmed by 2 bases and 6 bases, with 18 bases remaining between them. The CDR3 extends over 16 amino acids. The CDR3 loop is CASSYGFRGRGDTQYF. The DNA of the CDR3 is TGTGCCAGCAGTTACGGTTTCAGGGGCCGAGGGGATACGCAGTATTTT.

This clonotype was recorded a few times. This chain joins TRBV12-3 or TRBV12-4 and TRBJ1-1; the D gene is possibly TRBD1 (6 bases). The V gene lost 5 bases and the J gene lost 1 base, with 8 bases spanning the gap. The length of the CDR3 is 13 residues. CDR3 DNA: TGTGCCAGCAGTCAGGGGTCGAACACTGAAGCTTTCTTT. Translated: CASSQGSNTEAFF.

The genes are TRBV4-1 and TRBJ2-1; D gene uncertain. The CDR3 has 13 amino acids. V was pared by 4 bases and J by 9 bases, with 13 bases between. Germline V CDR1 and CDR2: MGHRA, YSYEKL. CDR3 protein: CASSRTSSGEQFF. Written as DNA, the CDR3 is TGCGCCAGCAGCCGAACTTCTTCGGGTGAGCAGTTCTTC.

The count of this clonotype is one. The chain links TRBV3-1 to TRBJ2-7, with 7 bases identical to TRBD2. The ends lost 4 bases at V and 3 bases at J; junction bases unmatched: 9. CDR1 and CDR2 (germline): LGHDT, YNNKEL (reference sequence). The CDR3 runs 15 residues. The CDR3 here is CASSRAAGIYYEQYF. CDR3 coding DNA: TGTGCCAGCAGCCGCGCAGCGGGAATATACTACGAGCAGTACTTC.

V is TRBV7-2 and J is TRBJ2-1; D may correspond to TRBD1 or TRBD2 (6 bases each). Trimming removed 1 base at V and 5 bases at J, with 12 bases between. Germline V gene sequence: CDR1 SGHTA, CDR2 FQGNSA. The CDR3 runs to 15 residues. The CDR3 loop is CASSLVPGADNEQFF. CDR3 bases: TGTGCCAGCAGCTTAGTACCGGGGGCGGACAATGAGCAGTTCTTC.

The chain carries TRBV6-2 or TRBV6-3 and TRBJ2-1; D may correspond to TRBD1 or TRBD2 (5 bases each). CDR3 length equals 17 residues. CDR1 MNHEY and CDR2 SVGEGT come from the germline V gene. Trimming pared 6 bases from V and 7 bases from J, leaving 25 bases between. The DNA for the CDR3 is TGTGCCAGCAGAAAAAGGGGCACGATGGGGAGCTGGAATGAGCAGTTCTTC. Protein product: CASRKRGTMGSWNEQFF.

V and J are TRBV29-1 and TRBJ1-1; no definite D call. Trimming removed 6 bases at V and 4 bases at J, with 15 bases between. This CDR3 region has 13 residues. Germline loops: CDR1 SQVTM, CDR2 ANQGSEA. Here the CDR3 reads CSVESADSTEAFF. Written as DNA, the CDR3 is TGCAGCGTCGAGTCAGCCGATAGCACTGAAGCTTTCTTT.

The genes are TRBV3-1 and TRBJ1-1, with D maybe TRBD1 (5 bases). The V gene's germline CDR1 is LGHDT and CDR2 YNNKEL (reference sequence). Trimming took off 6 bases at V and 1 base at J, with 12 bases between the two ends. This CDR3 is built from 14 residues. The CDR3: CASRLSQGNTEAFF. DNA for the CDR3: TGTGCCAGCAGACTATCTCAGGGGAACACTGAAGCTTTCTTT.

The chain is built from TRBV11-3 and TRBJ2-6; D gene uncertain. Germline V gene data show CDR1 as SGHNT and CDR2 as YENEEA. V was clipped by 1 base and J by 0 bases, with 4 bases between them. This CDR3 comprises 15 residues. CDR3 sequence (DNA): TGTGCCAGCAGCTTAGGGTCCTCTGGGGCCAACGTCCTGACTTTC. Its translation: CASSLGSSGANVLTF.

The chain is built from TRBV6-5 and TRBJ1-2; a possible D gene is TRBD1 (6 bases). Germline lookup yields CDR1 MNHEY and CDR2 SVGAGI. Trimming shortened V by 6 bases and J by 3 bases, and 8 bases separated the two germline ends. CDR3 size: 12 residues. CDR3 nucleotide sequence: TGTGCCAGCAGCAGGGGACACTATGGCTACACCTTC. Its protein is CASSRGHYGYTF.

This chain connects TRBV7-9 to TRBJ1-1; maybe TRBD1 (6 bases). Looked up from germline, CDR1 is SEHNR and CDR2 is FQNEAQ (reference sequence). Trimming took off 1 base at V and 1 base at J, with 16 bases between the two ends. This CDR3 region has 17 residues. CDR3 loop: CASSLGRGTLRNTEAFF. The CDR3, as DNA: TGTGCCAGCAGCTTAGGGAGAGGGACACTTAGGAACACTGAAGCTTTCTTT. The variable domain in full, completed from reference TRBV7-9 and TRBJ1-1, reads DTGVSQNPRHKITKRGQNVTFRCDPISEHNRLYWYRQTLGQGPEFLTYFQNEAQLEKSRLLSDRFSAERPKGSFSTLEIQRTEQGDSAMYLCASSLGRGTLRNTEAFFGQGTRLTVV.

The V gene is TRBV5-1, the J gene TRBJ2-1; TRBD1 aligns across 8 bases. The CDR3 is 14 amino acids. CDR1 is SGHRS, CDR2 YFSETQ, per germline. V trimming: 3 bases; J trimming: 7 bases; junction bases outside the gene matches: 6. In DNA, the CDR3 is TGCGCCAGCAGCTCGGACAGGGTAGAGAATGAGCAGTTCTTC. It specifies CASSSDRVENEQFF.

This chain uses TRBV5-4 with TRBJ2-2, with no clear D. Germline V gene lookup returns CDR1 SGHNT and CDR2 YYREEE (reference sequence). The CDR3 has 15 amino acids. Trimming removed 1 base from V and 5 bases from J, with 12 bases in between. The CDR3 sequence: CASSLPVVGTGELFF. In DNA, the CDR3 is TGTGCCAGCAGCTTGCCCGTGGTGGGGACCGGGGAGCTGTTTTTT.

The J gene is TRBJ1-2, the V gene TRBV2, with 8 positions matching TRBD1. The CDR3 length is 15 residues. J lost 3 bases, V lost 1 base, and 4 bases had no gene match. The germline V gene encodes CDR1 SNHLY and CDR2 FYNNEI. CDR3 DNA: TGTGCCAGCAGTGAAGGGACAGGGTGGTACTATGGCTACACCTTC. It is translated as CASSEGTGWYYGYTF.

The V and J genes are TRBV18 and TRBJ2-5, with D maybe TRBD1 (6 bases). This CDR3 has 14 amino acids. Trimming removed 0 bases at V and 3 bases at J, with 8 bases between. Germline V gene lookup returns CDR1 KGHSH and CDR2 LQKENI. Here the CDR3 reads CASSPPGAEETQYF. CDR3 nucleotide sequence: TGTGCCAGCTCACCACCGGGGGCGGAAGAGACCCAGTACTTC.

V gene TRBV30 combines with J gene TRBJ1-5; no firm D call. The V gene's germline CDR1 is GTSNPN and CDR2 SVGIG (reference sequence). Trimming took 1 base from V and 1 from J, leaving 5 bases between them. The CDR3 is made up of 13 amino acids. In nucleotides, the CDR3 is TGTGCCTGGAGTGCGGACAGCAATCAGCCCCAGCATTTT. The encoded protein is CAWSADSNQPQHF.

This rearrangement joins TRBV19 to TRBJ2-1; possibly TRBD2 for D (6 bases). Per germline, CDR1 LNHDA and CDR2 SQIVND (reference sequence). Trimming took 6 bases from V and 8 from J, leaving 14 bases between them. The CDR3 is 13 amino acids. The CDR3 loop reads CASSRDSRDEQFF. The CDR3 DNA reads TGTGCCAGTAGCCGGGACTCCCGAGATGAGCAGTTCTTC.

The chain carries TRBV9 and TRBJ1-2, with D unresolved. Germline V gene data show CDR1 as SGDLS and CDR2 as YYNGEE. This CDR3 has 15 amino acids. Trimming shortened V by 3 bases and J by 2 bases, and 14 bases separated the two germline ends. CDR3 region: CASSASDNTNYGYTF. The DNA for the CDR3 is TGTGCCAGCAGCGCAAGCGACAATACCAACTATGGCTACACCTTC.

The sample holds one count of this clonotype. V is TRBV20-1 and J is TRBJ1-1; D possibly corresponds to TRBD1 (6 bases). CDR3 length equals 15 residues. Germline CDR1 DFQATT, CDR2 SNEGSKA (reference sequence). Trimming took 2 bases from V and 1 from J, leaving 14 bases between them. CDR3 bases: TGCAGTGCTAGAACCATCGGGGACAAGAACACTGAAGCTTTCTTT. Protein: CSARTIGDKNTEAFF.

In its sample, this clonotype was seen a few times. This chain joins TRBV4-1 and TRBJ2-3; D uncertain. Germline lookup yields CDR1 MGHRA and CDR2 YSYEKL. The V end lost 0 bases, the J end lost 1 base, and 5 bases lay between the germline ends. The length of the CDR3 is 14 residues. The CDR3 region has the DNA TGCGCCAGCAGCCAAGATCAAGGCACAGATACGCAGTATTTT. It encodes CASSQDQGTDTQYF.

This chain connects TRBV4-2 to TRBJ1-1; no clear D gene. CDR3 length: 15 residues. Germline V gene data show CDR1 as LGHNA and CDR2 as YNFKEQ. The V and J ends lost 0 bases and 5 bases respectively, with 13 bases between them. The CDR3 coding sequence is TGTGCCAGCAGCCAAGAGGGCAGCGTTAGGACTGAAGCTTTCTTT. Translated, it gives CASSQEGSVRTEAFF.